A selection of T cell receptor beta chains follows, all from one sample in a study of T cell responses to AZD1222 COVID-19 vaccine. Profiled with immunoSEQ multiplex PCR; TCRdb holds only in-frame clones, not every one. The sample holds 120,000 or so clones, around nine tenths seen once. This material consisted of peripheral blood, taken on day 0 of AZD1222 vaccination. The source is an adult in good health. The CDR3 runs from the conserved cysteine through the conserved F or W. The D gene is left open where the match is weak. Some rows mark clone size as missing; the rest say once, few, many or name a class of expanded clone.

TRBJ2-3	.	.	TRBV29-1	TGCAGCGTTGAAGATACCCAGGTTAGCACAGATACGCAGTATTTT	CSVEDTQVSTDTQYF
TRBJ1-2	.	.	TRBV7-2	TGTGCCAGCAGCCCATTTCAGGCTCCCGGCTCTGGCTACACCTTC	CASSPFQAPGSGYTF
TRBJ1-5	.	.	TRBV19	TGTGCCAGTAGTTCCGGGTCTCGCTCAGGGAGCAATCAGCCCCAGCATTTT	CASSSGSRSGSNQPQHF
TRBJ1-2	.	.	TRBV19	TGTGCCAGTAGGATGAGGGGGGTCCAGGACGGGAGCTATGGCTACACCTTC	CASRMRGVQDGSYGYTF
TRBJ1-2	.	.	TRBV7-2	TGTGCCAGCACCGGAGGACCGGCTAACTATGGCTACACCTTC	CASTGGPANYGYTF
TRBJ1-2	.	once	TRBV29-1	TGCAGCGGCCACTTACCCCCGGAGGGCTACACCTTC	CSGHLPPEGYTF
TRBJ2-7	TRBD1	once	TRBV19	TGTGCCAGTAGTACCCGGACAGGGGATGGCGAGCAGTACTTC	CASSTRTGDGEQYF
TRBJ2-7	.	.	TRBV12-3/TRBV12-4	TGTGCCAGCAGTTTATTCGCCGAGCAGTACTTC	CASSLFAEQYF
TRBJ2-2	TRBD2	.	TRBV7-2	TGTGCCAGCAGCCCGCGGACTAGCGGGACCGGGGAGCTGTTTTTT	CASSPRTSGTGELFF
TRBJ1-1	.	.	TRBV28	TGTGCCAGCAGTTTGATTTCGGCAGGGGACACTGAAGCTTTCTTT	CASSLISAGDTEAFF
TRBJ2-7	.	.	TRBV7-9	TGTGCCAGCAGCTTATACAGGGAAGACGAGCAGTACTTC	CASSLYREDEQYF
TRBJ2-3	.	.	TRBV5-1	TGCGCCAGCACCCGGGACGGGAGCACAGATACGCAGTATTTT	CASTRDGSTDTQYF
TRBJ1-1	.	.	TRBV10-3	TGTGCCATCAGTGAAGCGAAAGGGGTCGACACTGAAGCTTTCTTT	CAISEAKGVDTEAFF
TRBJ1-4	.	once	TRBV11-2	TGTGCCAGCAGCTTAGAGTTGGACCCCCGCATGGCAAAACTGTTTTTT	CASSLELDPRMAKLFF
TRBJ2-7	.	once	TRBV6-2/TRBV6-3	TGTGCCAGCAGTCCCGCCGAGTTTCACTACGAGCAGTACTTC	CASSPAEFHYEQYF
TRBJ1-2	TRBD1	.	TRBV19	TGTGCCAGTAGCCCTATCCTATGGGACAGGTTAGGCTACACCTTC	CASSPILWDRLGYTF
TRBJ2-7	TRBD1	once	TRBV5-1	TGCGCCAGCAGCTTATCCGGGACAGGGAATGGGTACGAGCAGTACTTC	CASSLSGTGNGYEQYF
TRBJ2-7	.	.	TRBV9	TGTGCCAGCAGCGTAGGCGACGACCGGAGGGGCGAGCAGTACTTC	CASSVGDDRRGEQYF
TRBJ1-1	.	.	TRBV9	TGTGCCAGCAGCTCCCGGCAGGTCGGTGAAGCTTTCTTT	CASSSRQVGEAFF
TRBJ1-3	.	once	TRBV20-1	TGCAGTGCTAGTTCGCCGGCCTCTGGAAACACCATATATTTT	CSASSPASGNTIYF
TRBJ2-1	TRBD2	.	TRBV11-2	TGTGCCAGCAGCTTAGCAAGACTAGCGGGAAACTACAATGAGCAGTTCTTC	CASSLARLAGNYNEQFF
TRBJ2-1	TRBD2	.	TRBV24-1	TGTGCCACCAGTGACAAGCTAGCGGGCTCCTACAATGAGCAGTTCTTC	CATSDKLAGSYNEQFF
TRBJ1-1	.	.	TRBV29-1	TGCAGCGTCGGTACACCCGGCACTGAAGCTTTCTTT	CSVGTPGTEAFF
TRBJ2-7	.	.	TRBV29-1	TGCAGCGTTCTGAGGGGGGTTCCCTACGAGCAGTACTTC	CSVLRGVPYEQYF
TRBJ1-5	.	.	TRBV25-1	TGTGCCAGCAGACAGGACAATCAGCCCCAGCATTTT	CASRQDNQPQHF
TRBJ2-2	.	.	TRBV5-1	TGCGCCAGCAGTCGGGGAGACGCGAACACCGGGGAGCTGTTTTTT	CASSRGDANTGELFF
TRBJ1-6	.	.	TRBV5-1	TGCGCCAGCAGCGCTTCCTCGGGGGGTAATTCACCCCTCCACTTT	CASSASSGGNSPLHF
TRBJ2-1	TRBD1	.	TRBV28	TGTGCCAGCAGTCCTTGGGGGACAGGGAGTAATGAGCAGTTCTTC	CASSPWGTGSNEQFF
TRBJ2-3	.	.	TRBV7-2	TGTGCCAGCAGCCGTTCGGTACAAAGCACAGATACGCAGTATTTT	CASSRSVQSTDTQYF
TRBJ2-7	TRBD1	.	TRBV12-3/TRBV12-4	TGTGCCAGCAGAGCAGGGGGCCGAGAGCAGTACTTC	CASRAGGREQYF
TRBJ1-5	.	.	TRBV18	TGTGCCAGCTCACCAGAATCAGAGTCCCAGCATTTT	CASSPESESQHF
TRBJ1-1	.	.	TRBV7-9	TGTGCCAGCAGCTTAGCCGACAGGCTGAACACTGAAGCTTTCTTT	CASSLADRLNTEAFF
TRBJ1-5	.	few	TRBV9	TGTGCCAGCTCCTACCGAGGGGGAGTAGATCAGCCCCAGCATTTT	CASSYRGGVDQPQHF
TRBJ1-5	.	.	TRBV19	TGTGCCAGTAGTATGAAGCACGGGGATCAGCCCCAGCATTTT	CASSMKHGDQPQHF
TRBJ2-3	.	.	TRBV7-2	TGTGCCAGCAGCCCCCGGGGAGGTCTTCTCAATACGCAGTATTTT	CASSPRGGLLNTQYF
TRBJ2-1	TRBD2	.	TRBV10-2	TGCGCCAGCAGTGAACTAGCGGCCTACAATGAGCAGTTCTTC	CASSELAAYNEQFF
TRBJ1-2	TRBD1	.	TRBV2	TGTGCCAGCAGGGGACAGAACTATGGCTACACCTTC	CASRGQNYGYTF
TRBJ2-7	TRBD2	.	TRBV27	TGTGCCAGCAGTCTATGGGGACAGCGGGAGGCCCACGAGCAGTACTTC	CASSLWGQREAHEQYF
TRBJ2-7	.	.	TRBV7-2	TGTGCCAGCAGCCTCGACCGACAGTTCCACGAGCAGTACTTC	CASSLDRQFHEQYF
TRBJ2-7	.	.	TRBV29-1	TGCAGCGTTCGACAGCTCACCTACGAGCAGTACTTC	CSVRQLTYEQYF
TRBJ1-2	.	.	TRBV19	TGTGCCACTACACCCCCAGGCTATGGCTACACCTTC	CATTPPGYGYTF